This note documents a single T cell receptor (beta chain) sequence. The antigen remains undetermined. The sample comes from a study of shared clonotypes between healthy human individuals. Study outcomes and limitations: There were few donors, and this limited the genetic and exposure-history diversity represented.

Unsorted PBMC samples were amplified in replicate PCRs containing 300 ng DNA, roughly 30,000 T cell genomes. Unsorted PBMC DNA was run through sequencing on ten immunoSEQ deep assay plates. Method: immunoSEQ multiplex PCR; TCRdb's copy keeps in-frame clones and lacks some. The profile shows approximately 500,000 clones, 75% to 80% of them singletons. The source is a woman in her thirties or forties in good health. Some clones in this sample may be carry-over from other donors' samples. Sequencing was done on a sample of PBMCs.

CDR3 nucleotide sequence: TGTGCCAGCAGCTTAAACAGGCCCCACTCTGGAAACACCATATATTTT. Its translation: CASSLNRPHSGNTIYF. The chain links TRBV7-2 to TRBJ1-3; tentative D call: TRBD1 (5 bases). Germline loops: CDR1 SGHTA, CDR2 FQGNSA. Trimming removed 2 bases from V and 0 bases from J, with 11 bases in between. This CDR3 has 16 amino acids.